A single sample is the source of the 22 T cell receptor beta chains below, sequenced in a study of blood T cell repertoires in COVID-19. Generated by immunoSEQ multiplex PCR, the TCRdb table keeps only in-frame clones and is missing some. The profile shows around 160,000 clones, around 87% of them singletons. Sequenced input: PBMCs or T cells enriched from blood (not recorded which). These receptors all stem from a woman aged 40 to 50 who had been exposed to COVID-19.

The chain combines TRBV7-9 with TRBJ2-1, with D possibly matching TRBD2 (6 bases). Germline V CDR1 and CDR2: SEHNR, FQNEAQ (reference sequence). This CDR3 is 15 amino acids long. Trimming removed 2 bases from V and 7 bases from J, with 15 bases in between. As DNA, the CDR3 is TGTGCCAGCAGCTTAAAAACGGGAGCGGTAAATGAGCAGTTCTTC. It encodes CASSLKTGAVNEQFF.

This chain connects TRBV11-2 to TRBJ1-2; weak D call: TRBD1 (5 bases). Trimming took 5 bases from V and 3 from J, leaving 13 bases between them. The CDR3 runs 14 residues. Looked up from germline, CDR1 is SGHAT and CDR2 is FQNNGV. The DNA for the CDR3 is TGTGCCAGCAGCCCCCTGACCAGGGACTATGGCTACACCTTC. Its translation: CASSPLTRDYGYTF.

The chain uses TRBV24-1 and TRBJ2-1, with a weak D call TRBD1 (5 bases). V was trimmed by 3 bases and J by 7 bases, leaving 9 bases between them. Germline V gives CDR1 KGHDR, CDR2 SFDVKD. The CDR3 contains 13 residues. As DNA, the CDR3 is TGTGCCACCAGTGATGGAGCAGGGAATGAGCAGTTCTTC. Protein sequence: CATSDGAGNEQFF.

V and J are TRBV9 and TRBJ1-3; the D gene is possibly TRBD1 (6 bases). The V and J ends lost 0 bases and 4 bases respectively, with 11 bases between them. Germline assignment: CDR1 SGDLS and CDR2 YYNGEE. The CDR3 is 15 residues long. The CDR3 loop reads CASSVAGVNGNTIYF. CDR3 nucleotides: TGTGCCAGCAGCGTAGCAGGGGTAAACGGAAACACCATATATTTT.

This sequence joins TRBV28 and TRBJ1-1, with 7 bases aligning to TRBD1. Germline lookup yields CDR1 MDHEN and CDR2 SYDVKM. The CDR3 spans 15 residues. V lost 4 bases and J lost 11; bases outside the gene matches: 16. This chain's CDR3 is CASSSVDRVSVGAFF. DNA of the CDR3: TGTGCCAGCAGTTCTGTCGACAGGGTTAGTGTGGGTGCTTTCTTT.

The chain is built from TRBV19 and TRBJ1-5, with 9 bases identical to TRBD1. The V and J ends lost 1 base and 5 bases, in that order; junction bases with no gene match: 6. The CDR3 is 16 amino acids. Germline-derived CDR1 and CDR2 are LNHDA and SQIVND (reference sequence). The chain's CDR3 is CASSIGGTGFYQPQHF. CDR3 sequence (DNA): TGTGCCAGTAGTATAGGAGGGACAGGGTTCTATCAGCCCCAGCATTTT.

This clone was seen a handful of times. This chain joins TRBV6-1 and TRBJ1-5; D remains ambiguous. Germline V gives CDR1 MNHNS, CDR2 SASEGT. CDR3 length: 15 amino acids. V was pared by 1 base and J by 0 bases, with 7 bases between. In DNA form, the CDR3 reads TGTGCCAGCAGTGAAGGACTATATAGCAATCAGCCCCAGCATTTT. Protein: CASSEGLYSNQPQHF.

The chain is built from TRBV9 and TRBJ1-6; D might be TRBD1 (5 bases). V shed 4 bases and J shed 10 bases, with 18 bases lying between them. This CDR3 has 15 residues. Germline V gene sequence: CDR1 SGDLS, CDR2 YYNGEE. Here the CDR3 DNA reads TGTGCCAGCAGCCCGAGGACGGGGGGAGGGTCACCCCTCCACTTT. Translated, it gives CASSPRTGGGSPLHF.

The chain uses TRBV19 and TRBJ2-1; tentatively, D is TRBD1 (6 bases). This CDR3 comprises 16 residues. CDR1 and CDR2 (germline): LNHDA, SQIVND (reference sequence). V was cut by 3 bases and J by 8 bases, with 20 bases left in between. The CDR3 loop reads CASSIGAGASYYEQFF. The CDR3 DNA follows: TGTGCCAGTAGTATCGGGGCAGGGGCTTCCTATTATGAGCAGTTCTTC.

The gene calls are TRBV29-1 and TRBJ2-3, with 14 bases that match TRBD2. The germline CDR1 and CDR2 sequences are SQVTM and ANQGSEA. Unmatched junction bases numbered 7, after V lost 6 bases and J lost 2 bases. The CDR3 covers 16 residues. DNA of the CDR3: TGCAGCGTCGCGGGACTAGCGGGAGTGCTCACAGATACGCAGTATTTT. Translating gives CSVAGLAGVLTDTQYF.

This chain uses TRBV4-1 with TRBJ1-1, with 8 bases fitting TRBD1. Germline V gene lookup returns CDR1 MGHRA and CDR2 YSYEKL. The ends lost 1 base at V and 5 bases at J; junction bases unmatched: 6. The CDR3 runs to 15 residues. The CDR3: CASSQGTGGGTEAFF. The CDR3 DNA sequence: TGCGCCAGCAGCCAAGGTACAGGGGGTGGGACTGAAGCTTTCTTT.

The V and J genes are TRBV5-1 and TRBJ2-1; 7 bases align to TRBD2. V was pared by 6 bases and J by 3 bases, with 9 bases of the junction left unmatched. The CDR3 is 15 amino acids. Germline assignment: CDR1 SGHRS and CDR2 YFSETQ. CDR3 DNA sequence: TGCGCCAGCACCAATGTGGGAGGGAGCTACAATGAGCAGTTCTTC. Protein product: CASTNVGGSYNEQFF.

The rearrangement joins TRBV5-5 to TRBJ2-3, with D perhaps matching TRBD2 (6 bases). This CDR3 is built from 15 residues. The ends were cut back, 0 bases at V and 2 bases at J, with 10 bases in the middle. The germline V gene encodes CDR1 SGHKS and CDR2 YYEKEE (reference sequence). The CDR3: CASSLGTTYTDTQYF. CDR3 sequence (DNA): TGTGCCAGCAGCTTGGGGACTACCTACACAGATACGCAGTATTTT.

The chain has TRBV27 and TRBJ2-7; the match to TRBD2 covers 10 bases. The germline V gene encodes CDR1 MNHEY and CDR2 SMNVEV (reference sequence). V gave up 2 bases and J gave up 3 bases; unmatched junction bases: 4. The CDR3 is made up of 15 amino acids. CDR3 sequence: CASSLHGTSDYEQYF. CDR3 sequence (DNA): TGTGCCAGCAGTTTACACGGGACTAGCGACTACGAGCAGTACTTC.

V gene TRBV9 combines with J gene TRBJ2-3, with no clear D. The V end was cut by 1 base, the J end by 0 bases, with 9 bases between. The length of the CDR3 is 15 residues. Germline V gives CDR1 SGDLS, CDR2 YYNGEE. The CDR3 here is CASSVSLASTDTQYF. In DNA form, the CDR3 reads TGTGCCAGCAGCGTATCCTTAGCTAGCACAGATACGCAGTATTTT.

The V and J genes are TRBV10-2 and TRBJ1-2; 11 nucleotides match TRBD1. CDR3 length equals 12 residues. V lost 6 bases and J lost 11; bases outside the gene matches: 5. CDR1 is WSHSY and CDR2 is SAAADI in the germline V gene. This CDR3 is CASSAGTGGYTF. Written as DNA, the CDR3 is TGCGCCAGCAGCGCTGGGACAGGGGGGTACACCTTC.

This clone was seen only a few times. The chain couples TRBV5-1 to TRBJ1-4, with D tentatively TRBD1 (6 bases). Trimming removed 4 bases from V and 8 bases from J, with 15 bases in between. The CDR3 is 14 residues long. Germline loops: CDR1 SGHRS, CDR2 YFSETQ. The CDR3 sequence: CASSPGGGQEKLFF. As DNA, the CDR3 is TGCGCCAGCAGCCCCGGGGGGGGGCAGGAAAAACTGTTTTTT.

This chain connects TRBV3-1 (or the pseudogene TRBV3-2) to TRBJ2-4, with D possibly being TRBD1 (6 bases). V gave up 2 bases and J gave up 6 bases, with 11 bases separating them. In germline, CDR1 is LGHDT, CDR2 YNNKEL (reference sequence). The CDR3 has 14 residues. CDR3 sequence (DNA): TGTGCCAGCAGCCAAACAGGGTTCGGAAACATTCAGTACTTC. Translating gives CASSQTGFGNIQYF.

The chain has TRBV6-5 and TRBJ1-4; D may be TRBD1 (5 bases). The CDR3 is 11 amino acids. The V and J ends lost 6 bases and 10 bases respectively, with 9 bases between them. Germline CDR1 MNHEY, CDR2 SVGAGI. The CDR3 sequence: CASRLGGKLFF. The DNA of the CDR3 is TGTGCCAGCAGACTGGGGGGAAAACTGTTTTTT.

V usage is TRBV5-6 and J usage is TRBJ2-5, with D perhaps matching TRBD1 (6 bases). Trimming shortened V by 0 bases and J by 3 bases, and 9 bases separated the two germline ends. From germline, CDR1 is SGHDT and CDR2 YYEEEE. The CDR3 runs to 14 residues. The CDR3 spells CASSLAAGEETQYF. The CDR3 region has the DNA TGTGCCAGCAGCTTGGCTGCAGGGGAAGAGACCCAGTACTTC. Drawing the rest from reference TRBV5-6 and TRBJ2-5, the complete variable domain is DAGVTQSPTHLIKTRGQQVTLRCSPKSGHDTVSWYQQALGQGPQFIFQYYEEEERQRGNFPDRFSGHQFPNYSSELNVNALLLGDSALYLCASSLAAGEETQYFGPGTRLLVL.

This chain connects TRBV12-3 or TRBV12-4 to TRBJ1-3; D gene ambiguous. The V end lost 3 bases, the J end lost 4 bases, and 4 bases lay between the germline ends. The CDR3 is 12 amino acids. CDR3 in DNA: TGTGCCAGCAGTTTCTACGGAAACACCATATATTTT. Amino acids: CASSFYGNTIYF.

The chain has TRBV28 and TRBJ1-1; tentatively, D is TRBD1 (5 bases). V was cut by 6 bases and J by 0 bases, with 17 bases left in between. This CDR3 has 16 residues. Germline loops: CDR1 MDHEN, CDR2 SYDVKM. The CDR3 DNA reads as TGTGCCAGCAGATCCCCCCGGGGCGGGGTGAACACTGAAGCTTTCTTT. It translates to CASRSPRGGVNTEAFF.